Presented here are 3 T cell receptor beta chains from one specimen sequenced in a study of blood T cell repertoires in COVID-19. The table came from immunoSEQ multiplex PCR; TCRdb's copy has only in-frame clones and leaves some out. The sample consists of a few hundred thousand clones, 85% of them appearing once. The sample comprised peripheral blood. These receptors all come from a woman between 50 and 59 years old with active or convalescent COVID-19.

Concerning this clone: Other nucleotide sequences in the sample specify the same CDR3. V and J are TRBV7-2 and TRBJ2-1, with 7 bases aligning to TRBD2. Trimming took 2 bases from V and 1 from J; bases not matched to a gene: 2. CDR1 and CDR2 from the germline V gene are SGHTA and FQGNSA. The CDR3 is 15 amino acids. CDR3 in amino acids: CASSLSSGSYNEQFF. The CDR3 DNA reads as TGTGCCAGCAGCTTATCTAGCGGTTCCTACAATGAGCAGTTCTTC.

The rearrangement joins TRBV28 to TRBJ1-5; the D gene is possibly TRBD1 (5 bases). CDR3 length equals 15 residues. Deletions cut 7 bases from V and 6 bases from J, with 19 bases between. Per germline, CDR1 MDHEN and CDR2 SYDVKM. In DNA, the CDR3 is TGTGCCAGCAACCTCCGGGGGGGGTTTGGTCAGCCCCAGCATTTT. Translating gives CASNLRGGFGQPQHF.

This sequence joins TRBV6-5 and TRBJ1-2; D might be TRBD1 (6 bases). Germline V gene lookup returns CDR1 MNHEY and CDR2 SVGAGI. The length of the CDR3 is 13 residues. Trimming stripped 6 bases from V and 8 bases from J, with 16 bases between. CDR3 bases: TGTGCCAGCAGATCCCCAGGGGCGGACGGCTACACCTTC. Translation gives CASRSPGADGYTF.